The clone carrying this T cell receptor beta chain was seen at least ten times. TCRdb analysed the RT-PCR reads with MiXCR anew, one entry per CDR3 protein. This table holds a few hundred thousand distinct CDR3 sequences, approximately 7.2% found once. This sample was included in a study of response to subunit inactivated influenza vaccine. The CDR3 contains 13 residues. The germline gives CDR1 SGHTA, CDR2 FQGNSA. The V segment lost 5 bases and the J segment 15 bases; nucleotides outside the gene matches: 12. This chain joins TRBV7-2 and TRBJ2-1; the match to TRBD1 covers 8 bases. This material consisted of PBMCs from blood, taken around 2 years after vaccination. The source of this sequence is a man aged 45 to 70 who received an inactivated influenza vaccine. The CDR3 loop reads CASSLDGTGRGFF. CDR3 DNA sequence: TGTGCCAGCAGCCTCGACGGGACAGGCCGGGGGTTCTTC.